The rows below give T cell receptor beta chains drawn from one sample of a study of CD8+ T cells in alopecia areata. Assay: immunoSEQ multiplex PCR; the TCRdb copy retains only in-frame clones and omits some. This sample has 90,000 to 120,000 clones, with 84% found just once. Sequencing used CD8+ T cells sorted from blood, obtained at week 24, from a patient treated with tofacitinib. All receptors come from a human donor with alopecia areata. Each CDR3 is given with its conserved first and last residue. The D gene is left open where the match is weak. Expanded clones are given a class, and other clones once, few, many or no size at all.

TRBV29-1	TRBD2	TRBJ2-3	-	TGCAGCGTTGAAGATCCAGATAGCGGGAGGGTAACGGGTTTTGCAGATACGCAGTATTTT	CSVEDPDSGRVTGFADTQYF
TRBV30	-	TRBJ1-6	once	TGTGCCTGGAGTCCCTCCTATAATTCACCCCTCCACTTT	CAWSPSYNSPLHF
TRBV4-1	-	TRBJ1-1	-	TGCGCCAGCAGCCAGGCGGGGATGAGGACTGAAGCTTTCTTT	CASSQAGMRTEAFF
TRBV7-6	-	TRBJ1-1	-	TGTGCCAGCAGCTTAGAGCCGGGGGCGGACACTGAAGCTTTCTTT	CASSLEPGADTEAFF
TRBV7-9	-	TRBJ2-5	-	TGTGCCAGCATTGCAGAGGGGACACAAGAGACCCAGTACTTC	CASIAEGTQETQYF
TRBV7-9	-	TRBJ2-5	-	TGTGCCAGCAGCCCCGCGGCCTGGCAAGAGACCCAGTACTTC	CASSPAAWQETQYF
TRBV7-9	-	TRBJ2-5	-	TGTGCCAGCAGCCAAAACAGGGATTGGGAGACCCAGTACTTC	CASSQNRDWETQYF
TRBV7-9	-	TRBJ2-2	-	TGTGCCAGCAGCTTGGGTGCCGGGGAGCTGTTTTTT	CASSLGAGELFF
TRBV29-1	TRBD2	TRBJ2-7	-	TGCAGCGTGGCGGAAGCGGGGGCCAGCTACGAGCAGTACTTC	CSVAEAGASYEQYF
TRBV4-1	-	TRBJ2-7	-	TGCGCCAGCAGCCAAGAGTTTGGCAGCACCTACGAGCAGTACTTC	CASSQEFGSTYEQYF
TRBV15	TRBD2	TRBJ2-1	-	TGCGCCACCAGCAGAGAAATAGCGGGGCCCGATGAGCAGTTCTTC	CATSREIAGPDEQFF
TRBV11-2	TRBD1	TRBJ2-5	-	TGTGCCAGCAGGTCATTCGGGACAGGGGAGACCCAGTACTTC	CASRSFGTGETQYF
TRBV10-2	-	TRBJ2-1	-	TGCGCCAGCAGCACCCTACTAGAGCGGTCCGGGGATGAGCAGTTCTTC	CASSTLLERSGDEQFF
TRBV4-1	-	TRBJ2-7	-	TGCGCCAGCTCCTGGGGGAACTACGAGCAGTACTTC	CASSWGNYEQYF
TRBV29-1	TRBD2	TRBJ2-1	-	TGCAGCCATAAAGCCGGGACTAGCGGGGTTAATGAGCAGTTCTTC	CSHKAGTSGVNEQFF
TRBV5-1	TRBD1	TRBJ2-2	-	TGCGCCAGCACTCCCGGACAGGGGGAAGGCGGGGAGCTGTTTTTT	CASTPGQGEGGELFF
TRBV30	-	TRBJ2-7	-	TGTGCCTGGAGCGTATCCTACGAGCAGTACTTC	CAWSVSYEQYF
TRBV27	TRBD1	TRBJ1-5	-	TGTGCCAGCAGCATTAGGACAGGACCTTGGCCCCAGCATTTT	CASSIRTGPWPQHF
TRBV4-3	TRBD2	TRBJ2-1	-	TGCGCCAGCAGCCAAGATTTGCAATTTGAGACTAGCGTTTCCTACAATGAGCAGTTCTTC	CASSQDLQFETSVSYNEQFF
TRBV27	TRBD1	TRBJ1-1	-	TGTGCCAGCAGTTCCCCTCGGACAGGGAGAACTGAAGCTTTCTTT	CASSSPRTGRTEAFF
TRBV7-9	TRBD2	TRBJ2-7	-	TGTGCCAGCAGCTCGGGACTAGCATGGGACGAGCAGTACTTC	CASSSGLAWDEQYF
TRBV6-5	TRBD1	TRBJ2-7	-	TGTGCCAGCAGTTCGGGACAGGGGAACGAGCAGTACTTC	CASSSGQGNEQYF
TRBV4-2	-	TRBJ2-7	-	TGTGCCAGCAGCCAAGAAAGCGGACAGAGCTCCTACGAGCAGTACTTC	CASSQESGQSSYEQYF
TRBV7-8	TRBD2	TRBJ2-5	-	TGTGCCAGCAGCTTTGACCCCCTAGCGGGGGGGTACCAAGAGACCCAGTACTTC	CASSFDPLAGGYQETQYF
TRBV7-9	TRBD2	TRBJ2-4	-	TGTGCCAGCAGCTCCCCGGGACTAGCGGGGATTCAGTACTTC	CASSSPGLAGIQYF
TRBV27	-	TRBJ1-6	-	TGTGCCAGCAGCCTCTGGGGAGGAGGTTATAATTCACCCCTCCACTTT	CASSLWGGGYNSPLHF
TRBV7-2	-	TRBJ2-3	-	TGTGCCAGCAGCTTCTTCGGGGGAGAAAGCACAGATACGCAGTATTTT	CASSFFGGESTDTQYF
TRBV7-2	-	TRBJ2-1	few	TGTGCCAGCAGAGGAGGGGGTGGCAGGACCCATGAGCAGTTCTTC	CASRGGGGRTHEQFF
TRBV4-1	TRBD1	TRBJ1-6	-	TGCGCCAGCAGCCTTGGGACAGCCAATTCACCCCTCCACTTT	CASSLGTANSPLHF
TRBV9	-	TRBJ2-1	-	TGTGCCAGCAGCGCGGCAGGGGGGGTGTCCTACAATGAGCAGTTCTTC	CASSAAGGVSYNEQFF
TRBV27	TRBD1	TRBJ1-2	-	TGTGCCAGCGGGGGACAGGCGGGGGGCTACACCTTC	CASGGQAGGYTF
TRBV29-1	-	TRBJ2-1	-	TGCGCGGTGACGGGGTCGGATGAGCAGTTCTTC	CAVTGSDEQFF
TRBV29-1	TRBD2	TRBJ2-7	-	TGCAGCGTTGTGACTAGCCGCCCTGGAGACGAGCAGTACTTC	CSVVTSRPGDEQYF
TRBV5-6	-	TRBJ2-1	-	TGTGCCAGCAGCTTGTTCCGCGGGAACTACAATGAGCAGTTCTTC	CASSLFRGNYNEQFF
TRBV13	-	TRBJ2-1	-	TGTGCCAGCAGCTCCCCCGGCGATGAGCAGTTCTTC	CASSSPGDEQFF
TRBV5-1	-	TRBJ1-4	-	TGCGCCAGCAGCTTGGGGGACGGGACTACTAATGAAAAACTGTTTTTT	CASSLGDGTTNEKLFF
TRBV29-1	-	TRBJ2-1	-	TGCAGCGTTGAAACGGTGAAACGTGAGCAGTTCTTC	CSVETVKREQFF
TRBV10-3	-	TRBJ2-7	-	TGTGCCATCAGTGATCCACAGGGACCCTACGAGCAGTACTTC	CAISDPQGPYEQYF
TRBV7-2	-	TRBJ2-5	-	TGTGCCAGCAGCTCCGAACCTCGGCCCCAAGAGACCCAGTACTTC	CASSSEPRPQETQYF
TRBV5-1	-	TRBJ1-1	-	TGCGCCAGCAGCTCCGCCGGGACTGAAGCTTTCTTT	CASSSAGTEAFF
TRBV7-9	TRBD1	TRBJ2-7	-	TGTGCCAGCAGCTCCACCGGGACAGGCCCCTACGAGCAGTACTTC	CASSSTGTGPYEQYF
TRBV6-5	-	TRBJ1-2	-	TGTGCCAGCAGTTCCCCCCGGGTGGGGGACCGCTATGGCTACACCTTC	CASSSPRVGDRYGYTF
TRBV6-6	TRBD1	TRBJ2-7	-	TGTGCCACCACAGGGGGCACCTACGAGCAGTACTTC	CATTGGTYEQYF